This T cell receptor (delta chain) was profiled in a study of gamma-delta chains in newborns, infants, children. Study background: Microbial exposure reportedly drives polyclonal innate γδ T cell expansion after birth.

This clone has only a few counts. After removal of 7 bases from V and 10 bases from J, the junction contained 6 bases not matched to a gene. Germline V gene data show CDR1 as GEAIGNYY and CDR2 as EKD. The CDR3 has 11 amino acids. TCRdb repeated clone calling on the reads with CATT. The table has several thousand delta-chain clones, around 3% seen once; the top ten hold 15%. The rearrangement links TRDV2 to TRDJ1, with 9 bases matching TRDD3. Specimen: blood. The source of this sequence is a child who was a newborn, infant or young child, either healthy, febrile or measles-vaccinated (not recorded which). In DNA, the CDR3 is TGTGCCTGGACTGGGGATACGAGACTCATCTTT. This sequence encodes CAWTGDTRLIF.